These 2 T cell receptor beta chains were all obtained from the same sample, sequenced in a study of blood T cell repertoires in COVID-19 (dated by TCRdb to about 2020). Preparation of the library involved the immunoSEQ multiplex PCR assay. Imported from immuneACCESS, the table was reduced by TCRdb to in-frame sequences with V and J called. These copies leave out some clones; in studies compared against another copy, an unresolved V gene accounts for under half, and the cause of the remainder is not known. The sample data list roughly 240,000 clones, and approximately 89% of these were observed just once. 2% to 3% of the sample belongs to the ten largest clones. Sequenced: PBMCs or T cells enriched from blood (not recorded which). Receptors were obtained from a woman in her thirties or forties with acute COVID-19.

The chain employs TRBV12-5 and TRBJ2-1; possible D gene TRBD1, 6 bases. This CDR3 has 13 residues. The germline CDR1 and CDR2 sequences are LGHNT and FRNRAP. Trimming stripped 6 bases from V and 7 bases from J, with 13 bases between. In nucleotides, the CDR3 is TGTGCTAGTGGGCCCAGGGGTAGTAATGAGCAGTTCTTC. Translating it yields CASGPRGSNEQFF.

This clone has just one count. The genes are TRBV5-4 and TRBJ2-5, with 7 nucleotides matching TRBD2. The V gene end was trimmed by 4 bases and the J gene end by 5 bases; junction bases not matched to a gene: 14. This CDR3 region has 16 residues. CDR1 is SGHNT and CDR2 is YYREEE in the germline V gene (reference sequence). The CDR3 nucleotides are TGTGCCAGCAGCGGAGAGAGACTAGCCCGAGGGGAGACCCAGTACTTC. Encoded protein: CASSGERLARGETQYF.